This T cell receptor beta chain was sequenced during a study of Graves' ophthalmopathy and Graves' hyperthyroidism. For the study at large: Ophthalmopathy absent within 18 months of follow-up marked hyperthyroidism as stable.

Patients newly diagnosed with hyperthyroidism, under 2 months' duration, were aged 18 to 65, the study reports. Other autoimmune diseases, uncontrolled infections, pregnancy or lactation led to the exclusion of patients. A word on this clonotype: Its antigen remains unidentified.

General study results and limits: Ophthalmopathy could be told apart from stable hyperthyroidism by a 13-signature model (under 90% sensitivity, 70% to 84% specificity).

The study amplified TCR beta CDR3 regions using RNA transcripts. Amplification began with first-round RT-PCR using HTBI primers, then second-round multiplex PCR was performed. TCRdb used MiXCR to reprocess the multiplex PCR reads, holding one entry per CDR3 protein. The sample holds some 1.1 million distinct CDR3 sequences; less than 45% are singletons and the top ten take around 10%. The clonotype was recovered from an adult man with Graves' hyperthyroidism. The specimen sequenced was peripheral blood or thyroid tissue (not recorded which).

The CDR3 coding sequence is TGCAGCGTTGAGGGGACAGGGGCTATAGAGACCCAGTACTTC. Its protein product is CSVEGTGAIETQYF. This chain uses TRBV29-1 with TRBJ2-5; the match to TRBD1 covers 10 bases. Germline V CDR1 and CDR2: SQVTM, ANQGSEA. The ends lost 3 bases at V and 4 bases at J; junction bases unmatched: 5. The CDR3 is 14 residues long.